This TCR beta chain was captured by sequencing in a study of blood T cell repertoires in COVID-19. Looked up from germline, CDR1 is KGHSH and CDR2 is LQKENI. The CDR3 covers 16 residues. Between the trimmed V and J ends, which lost 1 base and 0 bases, there was a span of 13 bases. Individuals drawn from approximately 26 US areas were roughly 18 to 100 years old. Participant reports of clinical history set cohort assignment. Symptom resolution, clearance, or two negative PCRs marked donors in Cohort 3 as recovered. Original handling: Reference gene primer amplification in the assay estimated nucleated cell counts. The protocol was immunoSEQ multiplex PCR, while the TCRdb copy is restricted to in-frame clones and leaves out a portion. V and J calls and clone size are as listed in that table; D and trimming were resolved from the DNA. The table lists 250,000 to 300,000 clones, about nine tenths of them singletons.

This clonotype was obtained from a woman aged 60 to 75 who had recovered from COVID-19. The chain links TRBV18 to TRBJ2-7; D might be TRBD2 (6 bases). Sequencing was performed on PBMCs or T cells enriched from blood (not recorded which). CDR3 DNA sequence: TGTGCCAGCTCACCACAACGCGGGACCGCCTCCTACGAGCAGTACTTC. Encoded protein: CASSPQRGTASYEQYF.